This T cell receptor beta chain was found in a study of blood T cell repertoires in COVID-19. This clone was recorded only once. Authors' processing steps: By means of reference gene primer amplification, nucleated cell counts were estimated. Sequencing used immunoSEQ multiplex PCR; TCRdb keeps in-frame clones, though not all of them. V and J calls and clone size are copied from that table; D and trimming were computed from the DNA. Of tens of thousands of clones in the sample, 87% were seen once. Trimming stripped 1 base from V and 4 bases from J, with 14 bases between. The CDR3 is made up of 16 amino acids. The V gene's germline CDR1 is SGHRS and CDR2 YFSETQ.

This TCR came from a human donor in a cohort sampled during active COVID-19. The rearrangement uses TRBV5-1 and TRBJ2-2; possible D gene TRBD2, 6 bases. The sample comprised peripheral blood. CDR3 in DNA: TGCGCCAGCAGCTTGTTGGCTAGCGAGGTCACCGGGGAGCTGTTTTTT. This gives the protein CASSLLASEVTGELFF. Looking up the rest from reference TRBV5-1 and TRBJ2-2 gives the full variable domain: KAGVTQTPRYLIKTRGQQVTLSCSPISGHRSVSWYQQTPGQGLQFLFEYFSETQRNKGNFPGRFSGRQFSNSRSEMNVSTLELGDSALYLCASSLLASEVTGELFFGEGSRLTVL.